This T cell receptor beta chain comes out of a study of blood T cell repertoires in COVID-19. Profiled with immunoSEQ multiplex PCR; TCRdb holds only in-frame clones, not every one. This sample has about 210,000 clones, with roughly 75% found just once. The sample comprised peripheral blood. This receptor was taken from a woman aged 70-85 years with acute or convalescent COVID-19.

Here the CDR3 reads CASGLRQGVNYGYTF. Here the CDR3 DNA reads TGTGCCAGTGGCCTCCGACAGGGGGTTAACTATGGCTACACCTTC. V gene TRBV19 combines with J gene TRBJ1-2; 9 bases align to TRBD1. V shed 8 bases and J 1 base; nucleotides not matched to a gene: 8. Germline CDR1 reads LNHDA; CDR2 reads SQIVND (reference sequence). The CDR3 is 15 residues long.